These 20 T cell receptor beta chains were sequenced from one sample in a study of cytomegalovirus exposure and HLA in healthy donors (dated by TCRdb to the late 2010s). The library was made by the immunoSEQ multiplex PCR assay. The multiplex PCR relied on a mix of 60 forward primers for TCR Vbeta segments and 13 reverse primers for TCR Jbeta segments. Imported from immuneACCESS, the table was reduced by TCRdb to in-frame sequences with V and J called. These copies leave out some clones; in studies compared against another copy, an unresolved V gene accounts for under half, and the cause of the remainder is not known. The sample records 150,000 to 200,000 clones, around 75% of which are singletons. The ten largest account for 5% to 6% of the sample. Sequencing was carried out using PBMCs. The origin of the receptors is a woman under 40 in good health and CMV-seropositive.

The chain uses TRBV5-1 and TRBJ2-5; 15 nucleotides match TRBD2. Germline values: CDR1 SGHRS, CDR2 YFSETQ. This CDR3 is built from 19 residues. V lost 2 bases and J lost 4; bases outside the gene matches: 12. CDR3 residues: CASSLRTSGGAGSAETQYF. Written as DNA, the CDR3 is TGCGCCAGCAGCTTACGGACTAGCGGGGGGGCCGGGAGTGCAGAGACCCAGTACTTC.

The chain recombines TRBV28 with TRBJ2-1, with TRBD2 matching 13 bases. This CDR3 spans 13 amino acids. Germline V gives CDR1 MDHEN, CDR2 SYDVKM. V gave up 7 bases and J gave up 7 bases; unmatched junction bases: 1. The CDR3 sequence is CASKTSGRNEQFF. The CDR3 DNA reads as TGTGCCAGCAAGACTAGCGGGAGGAATGAGCAGTTCTTC.

This clone was detected only once. The gene calls are TRBV6-1 and TRBJ1-1, with D tentatively TRBD1 (5 bases). Trimming left V 4 bases short and J 3 bases short, with 15 bases between. Germline V lookup: CDR1 MNHNS, CDR2 SASEGT. The CDR3 totals 15 residues. The CDR3 nucleotides read TGTGCCAGCAGTGGTAGTCAGGGAGGGTACACTGAAGCTTTCTTT. This encodes CASSGSQGGYTEAFF.

This CDR3 is CASSLGVAGSGQPQHF. CDR3 in DNA: TGTGCCAGCAGCTTAGGGGTCGCAGGTTCGGGACAGCCCCAGCATTTT. The chain couples TRBV7-9 to TRBJ1-5; D gene uncertain. Germline V CDR1 and CDR2: SEHNR, FQNEAQ (reference sequence). Trimming removed 1 base at V and 7 bases at J, with 17 bases between. CDR3 length: 16 residues.

The chain has TRBV6-1 and TRBJ2-2; D perhaps matches TRBD1 (6 bases). Germline CDR1 reads MNHNS; CDR2 reads SASEGT. The CDR3 spans 14 residues. V gave up 4 bases and J gave up 4 bases, with 10 bases separating them. CDR3 amino acids: CASSADRSTGELFF. In DNA, the CDR3 is TGTGCCAGCAGTGCGGACAGATCCACCGGGGAGCTGTTTTTT.

The V call is TRBV7-9, the J call TRBJ2-1; 9 bases are shared with TRBD1. The CDR3 runs 15 residues. Germline assignment: CDR1 SEHNR and CDR2 FQNEAQ (reference sequence). V lost 5 bases and J lost 6; bases outside the gene matches: 8. CDR3 sequence (DNA): TGTGCCAGCAGCCCACAAGAGGACAGGGGCAATGAGCAGTTCTTC. The encoded protein is CASSPQEDRGNEQFF.

This chain joins TRBV9 and TRBJ2-2; weak D call: TRBD1 (5 bases). This CDR3 is 17 amino acids long. Germline CDR1 and CDR2: SGDLS and YYNGEE. V gave up 2 bases and J gave up 5 bases, with 19 bases separating them. DNA of the CDR3: TGTGCCAGCAGCGTTGCCCTGGGTAGGGGCCAAACCGGGGAGCTGTTTTTT. Translation: CASSVALGRGQTGELFF.

The chain combines TRBV12-5 with TRBJ1-1, with D perhaps TRBD1 (6 bases). The germline V gene encodes CDR1 LGHNT and CDR2 FRNRAP. V lost 0 bases, J lost 8 bases, and 10 bases lay in between. This CDR3 is 13 amino acids long. The CDR3 sequence: CASGLVDTGEAFF. The CDR3 DNA follows: TGTGCTAGTGGTTTGGTAGACACAGGGGAAGCTTTCTTT.

CDR3 loop: CASSLGTSGRLGNEQFF. CDR3 sequence (DNA): TGCGCCAGCAGCCTTGGGACTAGCGGGAGATTAGGCAATGAGCAGTTCTTC. The V and J genes are TRBV5-1 and TRBJ2-1; 14 bases map to TRBD2. Per the germline V gene, CDR1 is SGHRS and CDR2 is YFSETQ. The CDR3 totals 17 residues. With V trimmed by 4 bases and J by 6 bases, 9 bases remained unmatched.

The V gene is TRBV7-9, the J gene TRBJ2-7; perhaps TRBD1 as D (5 bases). This CDR3 has 12 residues. Per the germline V gene, CDR1 is SEHNR and CDR2 is FQNEAQ (reference sequence). Trimming removed 5 bases from V and 4 bases from J, with 9 bases in between. CDR3 in amino acids: CASSHDSYEQYF. CDR3 DNA sequence: TGTGCCAGCAGCCATGACAGTTACGAGCAGTACTTC. Drawing the rest from reference TRBV7-9 and TRBJ2-7, the complete variable domain is DTGVSQNPRHKITKRGQNVTFRCDPISEHNRLYWYRQTLGQGPEFLTYFQNEAQLEKSRLLSDRFSAERPKGSFSTLEIQRTEQGDSAMYLCASSHDSYEQYFGPGTRLTVT.

This rearrangement joins TRBV5-6 to TRBJ2-7; D is possibly TRBD2 (5 bases). Germline CDR1 is SGHDT and CDR2 is YYEEEE. Trimming pared 4 bases from V and 3 bases from J, leaving 14 bases between. CDR3 length: 14 amino acids. The CDR3 sequence is CASSEGLTHYEQYF. CDR3 nucleotide sequence: TGTGCCAGCAGCGAGGGTCTGACTCACTACGAGCAGTACTTC.

This chain joins TRBV5-4 and TRBJ1-1; D gene uncertain. Trimming shortened V by 1 base and J by 8 bases, and 9 bases separated the two germline ends. CDR3 size: 12 residues. In germline, CDR1 is SGHNT, CDR2 YYREEE (reference sequence). The CDR3 coding sequence is TGTGCCAGCAGCTTGCACGCGGCCGAAGCTTTCTTT. Translation: CASSLHAAEAFF.

This clone came up a few times. The junction departs from the called germline gene at one end, perhaps through a read error. The chain uses TRBV7-7 and TRBJ2-5, with TRBD2 matching 10 bases. Germline lookup yields CDR1 SSHAT and CDR2 FNYEAQ (reference sequence). This CDR3 spans 14 amino acids. The CDR3 bases are TGTGCTAGCAGCTCTAGCGGGAGCCAAGAGACCCAGTACTTC. The encoded protein is CASSSSGSQETQYF.

This chain uses TRBV6-5 with TRBJ1-1, with 8 bases lining up with TRBD1. This CDR3 is built from 14 residues. With V trimmed by 4 bases and J by 1 base, 2 bases remained unmatched. CDR1 is MNHEY, CDR2 SVGAGI, per germline. This CDR3 reads CASSFGTGNTEAFF. For the CDR3, the DNA is TGTGCCAGCAGTTTCGGGACAGGGAACACTGAAGCTTTCTTT.

This clone was seen only a few times. The chain uses TRBV29-1 and TRBJ2-5; 7 nucleotides match TRBD1. Matching the DNA end better, TRBJ2-7 makes the J call doubtful. The germline CDR1 and CDR2 sequences are SQVTM and ANQGSEA. The CDR3 consists of 12 residues. CDR3 in amino acids: CSGTDRHYEQYF. As DNA, the CDR3 is TGCAGCGGAACGGACAGGCACTACGAGCAGTACTTC.

J is TRBJ2-5 and V is TRBV11-2, with D unclear. Per the germline V gene, CDR1 is SGHAT and CDR2 is FQNNGV. V was trimmed by 3 bases and J by 5 bases, leaving 10 bases between them. This CDR3 has 13 residues. The CDR3: CASSFEVGETQYF. CDR3 bases: TGTGCCAGCAGCTTCGAAGTCGGGGAGACCCAGTACTTC.

The rearrangement links TRBV5-1 to TRBJ1-4, with TRBD1 matching 11 bases. The CDR3 is 15 amino acids. Looked up from germline, CDR1 is SGHRS and CDR2 is YFSETQ. V lost 4 bases and J lost 8; bases outside the gene matches: 7. CDR3 protein: CASSGGQGVAEKLFF. CDR3 DNA sequence: TGCGCCAGCAGCGGGGGACAGGGGGTTGCGGAAAAACTGTTTTTT.

The J gene is TRBJ2-3, the V gene TRBV9, with D unclear. The CDR3 is 12 amino acids. In germline, CDR1 is SGDLS, CDR2 YYNGEE. Deletions cut 0 bases from V and 4 bases from J, with 3 bases between. The CDR3 loop is CASSVASDTQYF. CDR3 nucleotides: TGTGCCAGCAGCGTAGCATCAGATACGCAGTATTTT.

The chain recombines TRBV6-1 with TRBJ2-7; possibly TRBD2 for D (6 bases). The CDR3 has 13 residues. Between the trimmed V and J ends, which lost 11 bases and 1 base, there was a span of 15 bases. CDR1 MNHNS and CDR2 SASEGT come from the germline V gene. The CDR3 loop is CAGREEGSYEQYF. Here the CDR3 DNA reads TGTGCCGGACGAGAGGAGGGGTCCTACGAGCAGTACTTC.

The chain is built from TRBV4-2 and TRBJ2-1, with D perhaps matching TRBD2 (6 bases). Germline CDR1 and CDR2: LGHNA and YNFKEQ. Trimming left V 4 bases short and J 5 bases short, with 15 bases between. This CDR3 contains 15 residues. The CDR3 DNA sequence: TGTGCCAGCAGCCTGGACCAGCGGGTCAACAATGAGCAGTTCTTC. Amino acids: CASSLDQRVNNEQFF.